Presented here are 22 T cell receptor beta chains from one specimen sequenced in a study of cytomegalovirus exposure and HLA in healthy donors. The PCR was carried out with 60 Vbeta primers and 13 Jbeta primers. Repertoires were generated with immunoSEQ multiplex PCR, while TCRdb's copy carries only in-frame clones and drops some. The sample lists under 70,000 clones; 77% were seen once. Sequences were obtained from PBMCs. The receptors stem from a male donor in good health and CMV-seropositive.

The chain employs TRBV4-3 and TRBJ1-2; the match to TRBD1 covers 8 bases. Germline CDR1 and CDR2: LGHNA and YSLEER. This CDR3 is 16 amino acids long. J gave up 4 bases and V 4 bases, and 11 bases lay outside the gene matches. The CDR3 protein is CASSLRTGFVGYGYTF. DNA of the CDR3: TGCGCCAGCAGCCTCCGGACAGGGTTCGTTGGCTATGGCTACACCTTC.

This clone is a singleton in its sample. This chain uses TRBV5-4 with TRBJ2-1; 7 bases agree with TRBD2. Germline V lookup: CDR1 SGHNT, CDR2 YYREEE (reference sequence). The V and J ends lost 4 bases and 5 bases, in that order; junction bases with no gene match: 3. The CDR3 spans 13 residues. This CDR3 reads CASSRDYHNEQFF. The CDR3 nucleotides read TGTGCCAGCAGCCGGGACTACCACAATGAGCAGTTCTTC.

This chain uses TRBV4-3 with TRBJ1-1; TRBD1 matches at 8 bases. CDR1 LGHNA and CDR2 YSLEER come from the germline V gene. The CDR3 totals 17 residues. V dropped 1 base and J dropped 3; count of bases not matched to a gene: 10. The CDR3 sequence is CASSQGQGLGRDTEAFF. For the CDR3, the DNA is TGCGCCAGCAGCCAAGGACAGGGGCTGGGTCGGGACACTGAAGCTTTCTTT.

This chain links TRBV4-1 with TRBJ2-3; 8 nucleotides agree with TRBD2. After removal of 1 base from V and 0 bases from J, the junction contained 3 bases not matched to a gene. The CDR3 is 16 amino acids. Germline values: CDR1 MGHRA, CDR2 YSYEKL. CDR3 nucleotide sequence: TGCGCCAGCAGCCAAGGGGAGCGGGGGAGCACAGATACGCAGTATTTT. The encoded protein is CASSQGERGSTDTQYF.

The chain carries TRBV2 and TRBJ1-5, with a possible D match to TRBD1 (5 bases). The CDR3 has 14 residues. Germline V gene sequence: CDR1 SNHLY, CDR2 FYNNEI. Trimming cost V 5 bases and J 3 bases, with 11 bases left between them. The CDR3 region is CASSPRGTNQPQHF. In nucleotides, the CDR3 is TGTGCCAGCAGTCCTAGGGGTACCAATCAGCCCCAGCATTTT.

This clone was detected only a few times. The CDR3 nucleotides read TGTGCCAGCAGTCCCCTAGCCGGGGTGGGAGATACGCAGTATTTT. It translates to CASSPLAGVGDTQYF. This chain joins TRBV28 and TRBJ2-3, with D perhaps TRBD2 (5 bases). V lost 5 bases to trimming and J lost 5 bases, with 17 bases between them. Germline values: CDR1 MDHEN, CDR2 SYDVKM. CDR3 size: 15 residues.

V gene TRBV6-1 combines with J gene TRBJ2-5, with D perhaps TRBD1 (5 bases). The DNA matches TRBJ2-7 better at its end, which makes the J call doubtful. The CDR3 is 16 amino acids. Germline V CDR1 and CDR2: MNHNS, SASEGT. CDR3 sequence (DNA): TGTGCCAGCAGTGAAGATAGGACATTTACTTCCTACGAGCAGTACTTC. It encodes CASSEDRTFTSYEQYF.

This sequence joins TRBV5-1 and TRBJ1-1; a possible D gene is TRBD1 (5 bases). The germline V gene has CDR1 SGHRS and CDR2 YFSETQ. V was shortened by 4 bases and J by 8 bases, with 9 bases between the two germline ends. This CDR3 contains 11 residues. This CDR3 reads CASSPGGEAFF. CDR3 in DNA: TGCGCCAGCAGCCCTGGGGGGGAAGCTTTCTTT. Supplemented by reference TRBV5-1 and TRBJ1-1, the full variable domain reads KAGVTQTPRYLIKTRGQQVTLSCSPISGHRSVSWYQQTPGQGLQFLFEYFSETQRNKGNFPGRFSGRQFSNSRSEMNVSTLELGDSALYLCASSPGGEAFFGQGTRLTVV.

The chain employs TRBV6-6 and TRBJ2-7; D gene unclear. Looked up from germline, CDR1 is MNHNY and CDR2 is SVGAGI (reference sequence). This CDR3 has 13 residues. The ends were cut back, 0 bases at V and 9 bases at J, with 12 bases in the middle. The CDR3 coding sequence is TGTGCCAGCAGTTACTCGACTCGGTCCGGGCAGTACTTC. Its translation is CASSYSTRSGQYF.

V and J are TRBV10-3 and TRBJ1-5, with 7 bases fitting TRBD1. The length of the CDR3 is 16 residues. CDR1 is ENHRY, CDR2 SYGVKD, per germline. V lost 2 bases to trimming and J lost 4 bases; unmatched junction nucleotides: 8. CDR3 loop: CAISERTGPWNQPQHF. The CDR3 coding sequence is TGTGCCATCAGTGAGCGGACAGGTCCTTGGAATCAGCCCCAGCATTTT.

The chain employs TRBV28 and TRBJ2-7, with 7 bases that match TRBD1. This CDR3 is 13 amino acids long. Germline V gene data show CDR1 as MDHEN and CDR2 as SYDVKM. J lost 4 bases, V lost 6 bases, and 6 bases had no gene match. This CDR3 is CASRKGAVYEQYF. Written as DNA, the CDR3 is TGTGCCAGCAGGAAGGGGGCGGTGTACGAGCAGTACTTC.

V gene TRBV6-6 combines with J gene TRBJ1-1; 7 nucleotides agree with TRBD1. V shed 5 bases and J 6 bases; nucleotides not matched to a gene: 15. The CDR3 covers 16 residues. CDR1 and CDR2 (germline): MNHNY, SVGAGI (reference sequence). The CDR3 protein is CASSLLPTGPTAEAFF. Written as DNA, the CDR3 is TGTGCCAGCAGTCTTCTACCGACAGGGCCTACTGCTGAAGCTTTCTTT.

The genes are TRBV11-1 and TRBJ2-7; TRBD2 agrees at 10 bases. Germline V gene lookup returns CDR1 SGHAT and CDR2 FQDESV (reference sequence). V lost 5 bases and J lost 1; bases outside the gene matches: 17. The CDR3 covers 19 residues. The CDR3 nucleotides read TGTGCCAGCAGCCGACCCCGGGTAGCGGGGGGCTCCATTTCCTACGAGCAGTACTTC. Encoded protein: CASSRPRVAGGSISYEQYF. Full variable domain (rest looked up from reference TRBV11-1 and TRBJ2-7): EAEVAQSPRYKITEKSQAVAFWCDPISGHATLYWYRQILGQGPELLVQFQDESVVDDSQLPKDRFSAERLKGVDSTLKIQPAELGDSAMYLCASSRPRVAGGSISYEQYFGPGTRLTVT.

This chain uses TRBV6-4 with TRBJ1-5, with 9 nucleotides matching TRBD1. J lost 0 bases, V lost 0 bases, and 6 bases had no gene match. The CDR3 extends over 18 amino acids. Germline loops: CDR1 MRHNA, CDR2 SNTAGT. CDR3: CASSDSWTGAHSNQPQHF. The CDR3 DNA is TGTGCCAGCAGTGACTCATGGACAGGGGCACATAGCAATCAGCCCCAGCATTTT.

The V and J genes are TRBV5-4 and TRBJ2-4, with a possible D match to TRBD1 (5 bases). Trimming removed 3 bases at V and 0 bases at J, with 16 bases between. Germline CDR1 reads SGHNT; CDR2 reads YYREEE (reference sequence). The CDR3 consists of 17 residues. CDR3 DNA sequence: TGTGCCAGCAGCTACCTCGGGCAGGGAATAGCCAAAAACATTCAGTACTTC. This translates into CASSYLGQGIAKNIQYF.

The sample holds one count of this clone. The chain is built from TRBV18 and TRBJ1-1, with 8 positions matching TRBD1. J gave up 5 bases and V 4 bases, and 12 bases lay outside the gene matches. The CDR3 sequence is 16 residues long. CDR1 and CDR2 (germline): KGHSH, LQKENI. In DNA form, the CDR3 reads TGTGCCAGCTCACGAGGTGGGCCAGGGGGCATTACTGAAGCTTTCTTT. This translates into CASSRGGPGGITEAFF. The entire variable domain, with the rest obtained from reference TRBV18 and TRBJ1-1, is as follows: NAGVMQNPRHLVRRRGQEARLRCSPMKGHSHVYWYRQLPEEGLKFMVYLQKENIIDESGMPKERFSAEFPKEGPSILRIQQVVRGDSAAYFCASSRGGPGGITEAFFGQGTRLTVV.

The V call is TRBV7-3, the J call TRBJ1-2; 7 bases align to TRBD1. Trimming cost V 2 bases and J 4 bases; bases outside gene matches: 7. This CDR3 has 15 amino acids. Germline V gene data show CDR1 as SGHTA and CDR2 as FQGTGA. The CDR3 DNA is TGTGCCAGCAGCTTAGGGACAGCACAGGGCTATGGCTACACCTTC. Protein sequence: CASSLGTAQGYGYTF.

The gene calls are TRBV4-1 and TRBJ2-1; 8 nucleotides agree with TRBD1. The CDR3 covers 16 residues. With V trimmed by 0 bases and J by 7 bases, 8 bases remained unmatched. Germline loops: CDR1 MGHRA, CDR2 YSYEKL. The CDR3, as DNA: TGCGCCAGCAGCCAAGAAGGCAGGGGGCGCAAGAATGAGCAGTTCTTC. Amino acid sequence: CASSQEGRGRKNEQFF.

The chain joins TRBV7-3 to TRBJ1-1, with unresolved D. The CDR3 has 13 residues. Germline V gene sequence: CDR1 SGHTA, CDR2 FQGTGA. V was cut by 1 base and J by 6 bases, with 9 bases left in between. As DNA, the CDR3 is TGTGCCAGCAGCTTAATGGGCTCCTCTGAAGCTTTCTTT. This gives the protein CASSLMGSSEAFF.

This clone was recorded a few times. The chain uses TRBV5-1 and TRBJ1-4; the match to TRBD1 covers 8 bases. Trimming took 0 bases from V and 5 from J; bases not matched to a gene: 0. The CDR3 covers 14 residues. Germline CDR1 SGHRS, CDR2 YFSETQ. CDR3 residues: CASSLGTGNEKLFF. The CDR3 DNA reads as TGCGCCAGCAGCTTGGGGACAGGGAATGAAAAACTGTTTTTT. The whole variable domain, remainder taken from reference TRBV5-1 and TRBJ1-4, is KAGVTQTPRYLIKTRGQQVTLSCSPISGHRSVSWYQQTPGQGLQFLFEYFSETQRNKGNFPGRFSGRQFSNSRSEMNVSTLELGDSALYLCASSLGTGNEKLFFGSGTQLSVL.

The chain uses TRBV5-4 and TRBJ2-3; D may be TRBD1 (6 bases). The CDR3 totals 16 residues. Trimming stripped 4 bases from V and 0 bases from J, with 15 bases between. CDR1 is SGHNT, CDR2 YYREEE, per germline (reference sequence). CDR3 nucleotide sequence: TGTGCCAGCAGCAGCAACAGGGCCAAAAGCACAGATACGCAGTATTTT. It encodes CASSSNRAKSTDTQYF.

This clone occurred once. This rearrangement joins TRBV30 to TRBJ2-3; perhaps TRBD1 as D (5 bases). CDR3 size: 12 residues. Germline values: CDR1 GTSNPN, CDR2 SVGIG (reference sequence). CDR3 sequence reads: CAPRVSPDTQYF. CDR3 in DNA: TGTGCGCCCAGGGTTTCCCCAGATACGCAGTATTTT. Variable domain in full (rest from reference TRBV30 and TRBJ2-3): SQTIHQWPATLVQPVGSPLSLECTVEGTSNPNLYWYRQAAGRGLQLLFYSVGIGQISSEVPQNLSASRPQDRQFILSSKKLLLSDSGFYLCAPRVSPDTQYFGPGTRLTVL.